Sequencing of this T cell receptor beta chain was carried out in a study of blood T cells in healthy people across ages. PCR was performed a second time for about 6 to 12 cycles using a sample-barcoded 5' primer and a J-beta primer mix. MiXCR, run by TCRdb on the 5' RACE reads, gives a single entry per CDR3 protein. Here the sample spans 2 million or so distinct CDR3 sequences, roughly 49% being singletons. Sequencing was performed on blood. The receptor comes from a woman aged 35 to 49 in good health.

The CDR3 spells CASSYSRPSSYNEQFF. In nucleotides, the CDR3 is TGTGCCAGCAGTTACTCGAGGCCAAGCTCCTACAATGAGCAGTTCTTC. V usage is TRBV6-5 and J usage is TRBJ2-1, with D unresolved. Germline assignment: CDR1 MNHEY and CDR2 SVGAGI. The CDR3 is 16 amino acids. V lost 0 bases to trimming and J lost 0 bases, with 9 bases between them.